The clone carrying this T cell receptor beta chain appeared a few times. This entry belongs to a study of blood T cells in healthy people across ages. Study overall: Template-switching capture recovered about one barcoded beta molecule per two T cells.

The authors ran a second PCR of about 7 to 11 cycles using a sample-barcoded 5' primer and a J-beta primer mix. A single record per CDR3 protein comes from TCRdb applying MiXCR to the 5' RACE reads. Of hundreds of thousands of distinct CDR3 sequences listed, under 65% were seen once; the top ten hold roughly 34%. V was clipped by 6 bases and J by 1 base, with 12 bases between them. Germline CDR1 and CDR2: SQVTM and ANQGSEA. This CDR3 is built from 13 residues. The chain has TRBV29-1 and TRBJ2-5, with no clear D. The TCR originated in a man aged 55 to 69 in good health. Material: blood. CDR3: CSVILQSQETQYF. DNA of the CDR3: TGCAGCGTGATCCTACAGAGCCAAGAGACCCAGTACTTC.